Below, 30 T cell receptor beta chains from the same sample are listed, as sequenced in a study of CD8 T cells in Susac syndrome. An amount of RNA that ranged from 0.5 to 1 ug was reverse transcribed with random hexamers. TCRdb re-called the immunoSEQ multiplex PCR reads with MiXCR, one entry per CDR3 protein. The data contain about 160,000 distinct CDR3 sequences, just under 95% of them seen just once; the ten biggest clones take up just over 0.13%. The specimen sequenced was CD4+ T cells from PBMCs. The receptors derive from a human donor in good health.

This rearrangement joins TRBV7-8 to TRBJ2-5; no clear D. CDR3 length equals 13 residues. Germline V gives CDR1 SGHVS, CDR2 FQNEAQ. V was trimmed by 4 bases and J by 5 bases, leaving 11 bases between them. CDR3 loop: CASSSWAGETQYF. The CDR3 DNA reads TGTGCCAGCAGCTCCTGGGCCGGGGAGACCCAGTACTTC.

The rearrangement uses TRBV12-3 or TRBV12-4 and TRBJ1-2; TRBD1 is a possible D gene (5 bases). This CDR3 comprises 13 residues. The V end lost 2 bases, the J end lost 6 bases, and 10 bases lay between the germline ends. As DNA, the CDR3 is TGTGCCAGCAGTTTAACTGCCAGGGATGGCTACACCTTC. Amino acid sequence: CASSLTARDGYTF.

The V and J genes are TRBV29-1 and TRBJ1-2; 10 nucleotides align to TRBD1. Germline V gene lookup returns CDR1 SQVTM and CDR2 ANQGSEA. CDR3 size: 11 residues. After removal of 6 bases from V and 7 bases from J, the junction contained 2 bases not matched to a gene. CDR3 amino acids: CSVGTGVGYTF. CDR3 coding DNA: TGCAGCGTCGGGACAGGGGTTGGCTACACCTTC.

This chain uses TRBV5-1 with TRBJ1-1; 7 bases are shared with TRBD1. The CDR3 loop spans 15 amino acids. Germline V gene data show CDR1 as SGHRS and CDR2 as YFSETQ. V lost 3 bases to trimming and J lost 3 bases; unmatched junction nucleotides: 8. Written as DNA, the CDR3 is TGCGCCAGCAGCTGGACAGGCCGGGGAGACACTGAAGCTTTCTTT. Translation gives CASSWTGRGDTEAFF.

The V gene is TRBV19, the J gene TRBJ2-5; possible D gene TRBD2, 6 bases. This CDR3 is built from 14 residues. Germline lookup yields CDR1 LNHDA and CDR2 SQIVND (reference sequence). V was clipped by 7 bases and J by 4 bases, with 16 bases between them. The CDR3 loop reads CASNVPGLAETQYF. DNA of the CDR3: TGTGCCAGTAACGTACCGGGACTCGCAGAGACCCAGTACTTC.

DNA for the CDR3: TGTGCCAGCAGTCGGACTAGCGGGGGGGCATCTGCAGATACGCAGTATTTT. This gives the protein CASSRTSGGASADTQYF. V gene TRBV2 combines with J gene TRBJ2-3, with 15 bases matching TRBD2. V shed 5 bases and J 4 bases; nucleotides not matched to a gene: 7. Per the germline V gene, CDR1 is SNHLY and CDR2 is FYNNEI. This CDR3 contains 17 residues.

The V and J genes are TRBV4-1 and TRBJ2-4; no firm D call. The CDR3 consists of 15 residues. The V gene's germline CDR1 is MGHRA and CDR2 YSYEKL. Deletions cut 5 bases from V and 0 bases from J, with 11 bases between. The CDR3 sequence is CASSVETIAKNIQYF. The CDR3 coding sequence is TGCGCCAGCAGCGTCGAAACGATAGCCAAAAACATTCAGTACTTC.

This sequence joins TRBV7-2 and TRBJ2-3; D remains unclear. V was cut by 10 bases and J by 0 bases, with 11 bases left in between. The V gene's germline CDR1 is SGHTA and CDR2 FQGNSA. The CDR3 is 13 amino acids. This chain's CDR3 is CATPVGSTDTQYF. The CDR3 nucleotides are TGTGCCACACCGGTCGGCAGCACAGATACGCAGTATTTT.

V and J are TRBV29-1 and TRBJ2-7; 9 bases agree with TRBD1. Germline values: CDR1 SQVTM, CDR2 ANQGSEA. Unmatched junction bases numbered 9, after V lost 6 bases and J lost 6 bases. The CDR3 sequence is 13 residues long. The CDR3 DNA reads as TGCAGCGTCCGTGCACAGGGGGCGGGCGAGCAGTACTTC. Translation gives CSVRAQGAGEQYF.

V and J are TRBV7-2 and TRBJ1-2; D unresolved. Germline CDR1 is SGHTA and CDR2 is FQGNSA. This CDR3 region has 13 residues. Between the trimmed V and J ends, which lost 1 base and 3 bases, there was a span of 6 bases. The CDR3 coding sequence is TGTGCCAGCAGCTTAGGGGCGGACTATGGCTACACCTTC. Protein sequence: CASSLGADYGYTF.

The chain joins TRBV12-3 or TRBV12-4 to TRBJ2-3, with 8 bases that match TRBD1. This CDR3 has 13 residues. V shed 7 bases and J 6 bases; nucleotides not matched to a gene: 6. CDR3 amino acids: CASTETGADTQYF. CDR3 nucleotides: TGTGCCAGCACCGAGACAGGGGCCGATACGCAGTATTTT.

The rearrangement uses TRBV2 and TRBJ1-1; weak D call: TRBD1 (5 bases). The germline gives CDR1 SNHLY, CDR2 FYNNEI. Trimming left V 6 bases short and J 2 bases short, with 19 bases between. The CDR3 sequence is 16 residues long. Here the CDR3 reads CASSYPPQGLNTEAFF. The CDR3 bases are TGTGCCAGCAGCTACCCCCCGCAGGGCCTTAACACTGAAGCTTTCTTT.

This chain uses TRBV6-6 with TRBJ2-7; D perhaps matches TRBD1 (6 bases). The CDR3 has 15 amino acids. The V gene lost 2 bases and the J gene lost 2 bases, with 13 bases spanning the gap. From germline, CDR1 is MNHNY and CDR2 SVGAGI (reference sequence). CDR3 in amino acids: CASSYPPGQTYEQYF. For the CDR3, the DNA is TGTGCCAGCAGTTACCCCCCAGGACAGACCTACGAGCAGTACTTC.

The rearrangement links TRBV6-1 to TRBJ2-5; the D gene is possibly TRBD2 (5 bases). The CDR3 is made up of 14 amino acids. Germline V CDR1 and CDR2: MNHNS, SASEGT. V lost 9 bases to trimming and J lost 0 bases, with 14 bases between them. CDR3 coding DNA: TGTGCCAGTTCGGGGAGATACTACCAAGAGACCCAGTACTTC. Amino acid sequence: CASSGRYYQETQYF.

This chain uses TRBV29-1 with TRBJ2-7; 7 bases agree with TRBD1. V was clipped by 7 bases and J by 6 bases; unmatched bases: 9. This CDR3 spans 12 amino acids. From germline, CDR1 is SQVTM and CDR2 ANQGSEA. CDR3 residues: CSARQGSGEQYF. CDR3 coding DNA: TGCAGCGCTCGACAGGGATCGGGCGAGCAGTACTTC.

The chain joins TRBV12-3 or TRBV12-4 to TRBJ1-1; D remains unclear. The ends were cut back, 2 bases at V and 9 bases at J, with 13 bases in the middle. The CDR3 runs to 13 residues. The CDR3, as DNA: TGTGCCAGCAGTTTAAGGCCCTCGTTCAAAGCTTTCTTT. It yields the protein CASSLRPSFKAFF.

This clonotype occurred a few times. The CDR3 DNA follows: TGTGCCAGCAGCTTGGGTGGGGGTGGCACTGAAGCTTTCTTT. It specifies CASSLGGGGTEAFF. The chain couples TRBV5-4 to TRBJ1-1, with D maybe TRBD1 (5 bases). Trimming took 0 bases from V and 4 from J, leaving 10 bases between them. The CDR3 has 14 amino acids. Per germline, CDR1 SGHNT and CDR2 YYREEE (reference sequence). The full variable domain, its missing parts supplied by reference TRBV5-4 and TRBJ1-1, is ETGVTQSPTHLIKTRGQQVTLRCSSQSGHNTVSWYQQALGQGPQFIFQYYREEENGRGNFPPRFSGLQFPNYSSELNVNALELDDSALYLCASSLGGGGTEAFFGQGTRLTVV.

V usage is TRBV2 and J usage is TRBJ2-5, with D unresolved. The CDR3 consists of 13 residues. The V gene's germline CDR1 is SNHLY and CDR2 FYNNEI. V lost 4 bases and J lost 5, with 11 bases in between. CDR3 sequence reads: CASSVPLWETQYF. CDR3 in DNA: TGTGCCAGCAGTGTCCCATTATGGGAGACCCAGTACTTC.

The chain links TRBV15 to TRBJ2-6, with a weak D call TRBD1 (7 bases). CDR3 length: 20 residues. V shed 1 base and J shed 1 base, with 20 bases lying between them. Germline V gene lookup returns CDR1 LNHNV and CDR2 YYDKDF (reference sequence). The CDR3 sequence: CATSRGHGRQGESGANVLTF. In nucleotides, the CDR3 is TGTGCCACCAGCAGAGGCCACGGGAGACAGGGCGAGTCTGGGGCCAACGTCCTGACTTTC.

The V call is TRBV20-1, the J call TRBJ2-2; 8 nucleotides align to TRBD2. Germline values: CDR1 DFQATT, CDR2 SNEGSKA (reference sequence). This CDR3 is 14 amino acids long. J lost 1 base, V lost 6 bases, and 4 bases had no gene match. DNA for the CDR3: TGCAGTGCAAAAGCGGGGGTGAACACCGGGGAGCTGTTTTTT. Translation: CSAKAGVNTGELFF.

The gene calls are TRBV3-1 and TRBJ2-5, with D perhaps TRBD1 or TRBD2 (5 bases each). V lost 2 bases and J lost 7, with 14 bases in between. This CDR3 region has 14 residues. The V gene's germline CDR1 is LGHDT and CDR2 YNNKEL (reference sequence). For the CDR3, the DNA is TGTGCCAGCAGCCAAAGGGACCCCGGGACGACCCAGTACTTC. This translates into CASSQRDPGTTQYF.

The CDR3 DNA reads TGTGCCAGCAGCCCCGAGACAGTGAACACTGAAGCTTTCTTT. This translates into CASSPETVNTEAFF. The V gene is TRBV3-1, the J gene TRBJ1-1; weak D call: TRBD1 (5 bases). The CDR3 length is 14 residues. Germline lookup yields CDR1 LGHDT and CDR2 YNNKEL (reference sequence). The ends were cut back, 4 bases at V and 0 bases at J, with 9 bases in the middle.

The V gene is TRBV29-1, the J gene TRBJ1-1; D uncertain. V dropped 6 bases and J dropped 1 base, with 9 bases sitting between them. The CDR3 has 12 residues. The germline V gene has CDR1 SQVTM and CDR2 ANQGSEA. CDR3 protein: CSVYLGNTEAFF. The CDR3, as DNA: TGCAGCGTGTATTTAGGGAACACTGAAGCTTTCTTT.

The chain employs TRBV29-1 and TRBJ1-2; 7 nucleotides align to TRBD1. The CDR3 loop spans 15 amino acids. In germline, CDR1 is SQVTM, CDR2 ANQGSEA. V lost 8 bases to trimming and J lost 8 bases; unmatched junction nucleotides: 20. Written as DNA, the CDR3 is TGCAGCAATCTCGAGGGGAACAGGGGCCTCCCGGGCTACACCTTC. It is translated as CSNLEGNRGLPGYTF.

J is TRBJ2-7 and V is TRBV13; D may be TRBD1 (5 bases). Germline CDR1 is PRHDT and CDR2 is FYEKMQ (reference sequence). The CDR3 has 14 amino acids. V shed 5 bases and J shed 0 bases, with 11 bases lying between them. The DNA of the CDR3 is TGTGCCAGCAGCCGAAAGACAGCCTCCTACGAGCAGTACTTC. Translating gives CASSRKTASYEQYF.

CDR3 residues: CASSWDSRSYNEQFF. The CDR3 DNA follows: TGTGCCAGCAGCTGGGACTCCCGCTCCTACAATGAGCAGTTCTTC. V is TRBV5-4 and J is TRBJ2-1; possibly TRBD2 for D (6 bases). Trimming removed 3 bases at V and 0 bases at J, with 10 bases between. From germline, CDR1 is SGHNT and CDR2 YYREEE (reference sequence). The CDR3 has 15 amino acids.

This clonotype was seen only a few times. The V gene is TRBV7-2, the J gene TRBJ2-5; no clear D. The CDR3 runs 11 residues. The V and J ends lost 2 bases and 5 bases respectively, with 3 bases between them. Germline V CDR1 and CDR2: SGHTA, FQGNSA. CDR3 in DNA: TGTGCCAGCAGCTTAATGGAGACCCAGTACTTC. Amino acids: CASSLMETQYF.

The gene calls are TRBV6-6 and TRBJ2-3; D is unclear. CDR3 length equals 12 residues. Germline CDR1 reads MNHNY; CDR2 reads SVGAGI (reference sequence). The V end was cut by 2 bases, the J end by 5 bases, with 5 bases between. As DNA, the CDR3 is TGTGCCAGCAGTTACCGCGGAGATACGCAGTATTTT. Encoded protein: CASSYRGDTQYF.

The chain employs TRBV20-1 and TRBJ2-2; D not resolved. Germline V gives CDR1 DFQATT, CDR2 SNEGSKA (reference sequence). V shed 2 bases and J shed 6 bases, with 10 bases lying between them. CDR3 length: 13 residues. CDR3 region: CSARRVEPGELFF. The CDR3, as DNA: TGCAGTGCTAGAAGGGTGGAACCCGGGGAGCTGTTTTTT.

This clonotype was picked up a small number of times. This chain joins TRBV6-6 and TRBJ1-5; D remains unclear. Trimming removed 1 base from V and 2 bases from J, with 6 bases in between. The CDR3 spans 14 residues. CDR1 and CDR2 from the germline V gene are MNHNY and SVGAGI (reference sequence). In DNA form, the CDR3 reads TGTGCCAGCAGTTACTTATCCGGCAATCAGCCCCAGCATTTT. Translated: CASSYLSGNQPQHF.